This T cell receptor (beta chain) emerged from a study of identical twins. Germline loops: CDR1 SGHRS, CDR2 YFSETQ. The V and J ends lost 0 bases and 12 bases respectively, with 18 bases between them. This CDR3 has 14 amino acids. TCRdb itself ran the 5' RACE reads through MiXCR, one entry per CDR3 protein. This sample has some 590,000 distinct CDR3 sequences, with 9% to 10% found just once. This clonotype was detected many times. The sample also formed part of further work on yellow fever vaccine responses in identical twins. As that study records: Twins' vaccine T cell response reportedly seemed partly convergent, partly personalized.

The V call is TRBV5-1, the J call TRBJ1-1; D might be TRBD1 (6 bases). The source is a woman between 18 and 29 years old in good health. Material for sequencing was PBMCs. The CDR3 nucleotides are TGCGCCAGCAGCTTGGAAGGGGGGTCCTTCGCAACTTTCTTT. Amino acids: CASSLEGGSFATFF.